The 7 T cell receptor beta chains in this list originate from one sample, sequenced in a study of control samples from healthy donors and cancer patients. Assay: immunoSEQ multiplex PCR; the TCRdb copy retains only in-frame clones and omits some. The sample yields 190,000 or so clones, approximately 95% seen once. The sequenced material came from blood. The receptors were sampled from a man younger than 35 in good health.

Here the CDR3 reads CASSSEEEGYGYTF. CDR3 coding DNA: TGCGCCAGCAGCTCTGAAGAAGAGGGCTATGGCTACACCTTC. This rearrangement joins TRBV5-1 to TRBJ1-2; D unclear. V dropped 3 bases and J dropped 4 bases, with 13 bases sitting between them. Germline lookup yields CDR1 SGHRS and CDR2 YFSETQ. CDR3 length: 14 amino acids.

The chain combines TRBV6-9 with TRBJ1-1; D ambiguous. Germline assignment: CDR1 MNHGY and CDR2 SVAAGI. V shed 0 bases and J shed 11 bases, with 10 bases lying between them. This CDR3 has 12 amino acids. The CDR3 protein is CASSYSSPRAFF. CDR3 sequence (DNA): TGTGCCAGCAGTTATTCTTCCCCGAGGGCTTTCTTT.

This sequence joins TRBV30 and TRBJ2-2, with 8 bases matching TRBD1. The germline gives CDR1 GTSNPN, CDR2 SVGIG (reference sequence). The V and J ends lost 2 bases and 3 bases, in that order; junction bases with no gene match: 11. CDR3 length: 17 residues. Here the CDR3 DNA reads TGTGCCTGGAGTCATTCAGGGGGCAGGCAATACACCGGGGAGCTGTTTTTT. Translating gives CAWSHSGGRQYTGELFF.

This chain connects TRBV5-1 to TRBJ1-4; TRBD1 might be the D (5 bases). The V end lost 4 bases, the J end lost 6 bases, and 16 bases lay between the germline ends. The CDR3 runs 15 residues. CDR1 SGHRS and CDR2 YFSETQ come from the germline V gene. For the CDR3, the DNA is TGCGCCAGCAGCCTCCAACGAGTGGGGGATGAAAAACTGTTTTTT. This encodes CASSLQRVGDEKLFF.

The chain combines TRBV2 with TRBJ1-2; TRBD1 matches at 9 bases. Germline CDR1 and CDR2: SNHLY and FYNNEI. CDR3 length equals 14 residues. The V gene end was trimmed by 6 bases and the J gene end by 4 bases; junction bases not matched to a gene: 6. The CDR3 DNA reads as TGTGCCAGCAGCCTTACAGGGGGCGGCTATGGCTACACCTTC. Its translation is CASSLTGGGYGYTF.

The J gene is TRBJ1-1, the V gene TRBV7-6, with unresolved D. CDR1 is SGHVS and CDR2 is FNYEAQ in the germline V gene. The CDR3 has 13 residues. V was clipped by 1 base and J by 4 bases, with 7 bases between them. The CDR3 reads CASSLGIGTEAFF. CDR3 nucleotides: TGTGCCAGCAGCTTAGGTATCGGCACTGAAGCTTTCTTT.

This clone appeared once. The rearrangement uses TRBV7-8 and TRBJ1-5; 12 nucleotides line up with TRBD1. The CDR3 has 17 amino acids. In germline, CDR1 is SGHVS, CDR2 FQNEAQ. Germline trimming cut 1 base from V and 6 bases from J; bases unmatched to any gene: 7. The CDR3 DNA reads TGTGCCAGCAGCTTAGGGGGAGGGACAGGGGGCTTTCAGCCCCAGCATTTT. It codes for CASSLGGGTGGFQPQHF.